This T cell receptor beta chain was sequenced in a study of radiotherapy plus CTLA-4 blockade in lung cancer. Looking at the study overall: Objective responses were observed in less than 20% of patients, and disease control was achieved by roughly 31%. Study results and caveats: The study found tumor-derived TCR clones expanded in blood after radiotherapy plus ipilimumab.

Worth noting for this clone: Antigen: not known.

Using immunoSEQ multiplex PCR, the repertoire was profiled, and TCRdb retains in-frame clones only, with some absent. The table shows 20,000 or so clones, with about 84% occurring only once. V lost 0 bases to trimming and J lost 2 bases, with 9 bases between them. The CDR3 has 14 amino acids. In germline, CDR1 is SGDLS, CDR2 YYNGEE. The receptor was isolated from a human donor with non-small cell lung cancer whose response to radiotherapy plus ipilimumab could not be evaluated. The V and J genes are TRBV9 and TRBJ2-7; possibly TRBD2 for D (5 bases). The sample in question was peripheral blood, obtained from a patient treated with radiotherapy plus ipilimumab. CDR3: CASSVGLAPYEQYF. CDR3 DNA: TGTGCCAGCAGCGTAGGGCTAGCCCCCTACGAGCAGTACTTC.